The 22 T cell receptor beta chains listed next were all sequenced from one sample in a study of blood T cells in healthy people across ages. Primed by a sample-barcoded 5' primer and a J-beta primer mix, a second PCR proceeded for roughly 6 to 12 cycles. TCRdb re-called the 5' RACE reads with MiXCR, one entry per CDR3 protein. In the table there are approximately 800,000 distinct CDR3 sequences, roughly 35% of which are singletons. The sequenced sample was blood. Source of these receptors: a man aged 18-30 years in good health.

As concerns this clonotype: With a much larger clone just one base away, this may be a read error. CDR3 DNA: TGTGCCAGCGACAGACCGGGAGCCGGAGAGACGCAGTATTTT. This gives the protein CASDRPGAGETQYF. The chain carries TRBV2 and TRBJ2-3; D possibly corresponds to TRBD2 (6 bases). V lost 8 bases and J lost 9, with 21 bases in between. The length of the CDR3 is 14 residues. The germline gives CDR1 SNHLY, CDR2 FYNNEI.

This clonotype was found a few times. The CDR3, as DNA: TGCAGTGCCCCCTCGGCGGGGGTTAGCACAGATACGCAGTATTTT. Amino acid sequence: CSAPSAGVSTDTQYF. This chain joins TRBV20-1 and TRBJ2-3; TRBD2 aligns across 7 bases. The CDR3 is 15 residues long. The germline V gene has CDR1 DFQATT and CDR2 SNEGSKA (reference sequence). With V trimmed by 6 bases and J by 0 bases, 9 bases remained unmatched.

The rearrangement uses TRBV25-1 and TRBJ1-3; weak D call: TRBD1 (6 bases). Germline assignment: CDR1 MGHDK and CDR2 SYGVNS. CDR3 length: 18 amino acids. The ends were cut back, 4 bases at V and 0 bases at J, with 19 bases in the middle. DNA of the CDR3: TGTGCCAGCAGTGCCCAAGGAGGGGGTCTTGGCTCTGGAAACACCATATATTTT. Translating it yields CASSAQGGGLGSGNTIYF.

This chain links TRBV6-2 or TRBV6-3 with TRBJ2-1; 9 nucleotides agree with TRBD2. V was pared by 10 bases and J by 5 bases, with 15 bases of the junction left unmatched. Germline V gives CDR1 MNHEY, CDR2 SVGEGT. The CDR3 has 16 residues. The CDR3 DNA sequence: TGTGCCACCGAAAAACTACTAGCGGGCGGGAACAATGAGCAGTTCTTC. Its translation is CATEKLLAGGNNEQFF.

The chain carries TRBV25-1 and TRBJ2-7; D call uncertain. CDR1 is MGHDK, CDR2 SYGVNS, per germline. Trimming cost V 1 base and J 3 bases, with 10 bases left between them. The CDR3 is 14 amino acids. This chain's CDR3 is CASSELTMGYEQYF. As DNA, the CDR3 is TGTGCCAGCAGTGAATTAACGATGGGCTACGAGCAGTACTTC.

This chain uses TRBV4-3 with TRBJ2-1; no definite D call. Looked up from germline, CDR1 is LGHNA and CDR2 is YSLEER. V lost 3 bases, J lost 9 bases, and 9 bases lay in between. The CDR3 extends over 12 amino acids. CDR3 amino acids: CASSHAVGEQFF. The CDR3 DNA follows: TGCGCCAGCAGCCACGCCGTAGGTGAGCAGTTCTTC.

This sequence joins TRBV12-3 or TRBV12-4 and TRBJ2-2; D may be TRBD2 (6 bases). The V and J ends lost 2 bases and 4 bases respectively, with 14 bases between them. The length of the CDR3 is 16 residues. In DNA, the CDR3 is TGTGCCAGCAGTTTACAGGGTGTGGGGGGCACCGGGGAGCTGTTTTTT. Translated: CASSLQGVGGTGELFF.

As regards this clonotype: A single base separates this from a much larger clone, so it may be a read error. The chain employs TRBV4-3 and TRBJ2-3; D is unresolved. Trimming removed 4 bases at V and 3 bases at J, with 17 bases between. The CDR3 covers 16 residues. Germline V CDR1 and CDR2: LGHNA, YSLEER. The CDR3 here is CASSLDPTIETDTQYF. The CDR3 nucleotides are TGCGCCAGCAGCCTGGACCCGACCATAGAGACAGATACGCAGTATTTT.

The chain recombines TRBV12-3 or TRBV12-4 with TRBJ1-4; TRBD1 matches 7 bases. CDR3 length: 16 residues. Losses at the gene ends were 6 bases for V and 0 bases for J; bases not matched to a gene: 7. CDR3 amino acids: CASRKTGFTTNEKLFF. CDR3 DNA sequence: TGTGCCAGCAGGAAGACAGGGTTTACAACTAATGAAAAACTGTTTTTT.

This chain connects TRBV12-3 or TRBV12-4 to TRBJ2-7; D uncertain. Trimming took off 4 bases at V and 7 bases at J, with 17 bases between the two ends. The CDR3 is 14 residues long. The DNA for the CDR3 is TGTGCCAGCAGTTCAACCCAGCCAGGCTCAGAGCAGTACTTC. Its protein is CASSSTQPGSEQYF.

CDR3 sequence: CASSLIEGSHEQYF. For the CDR3, the DNA is TGTGCCAGCAGTTTGATCGAGGGGTCCCACGAGCAGTACTTC. The V call is TRBV27, the J call TRBJ2-5; D may be TRBD1 or TRBD2 (5 bases each). The last part of the DNA fits TRBJ2-7 better; the J call may be wrong. Per germline, CDR1 MNHEY and CDR2 SMNVEV (reference sequence). The CDR3 length is 14 residues.

V is TRBV1 and J is TRBJ2-3; no DNA check was done on the table's D call, TRBD2. TRBV1 corresponds to a pseudogene. CDR3 length: 16 residues. The CDR3 region is CTSSQDIAGDTDTQYF. The CDR3 nucleotides are TGCACCAGCAGCCAAGACATAGCGGGAGACACAGATACGCAGTATTTT.

Concerning this clonotype: Sequence at one end of the junction differs from germline and may be a read error. The chain joins TRBV12-3 or TRBV12-4 to TRBJ1-5; no clear D. The CDR3 is 12 amino acids. CDR3 residues: CASRLGAQPQHF. The CDR3 bases are TGTGCCAGCAGGTTAGGCGCGCAGCCCCAGCATTTT.

The J gene is TRBJ2-7, the V gene TRBV6-5; TRBD2 matches 7 bases. With V trimmed by 6 bases and J by 5 bases, 7 bases remained unmatched. The germline gives CDR1 MNHEY, CDR2 SVGAGI. This CDR3 spans 13 amino acids. DNA of the CDR3: TGTGCCAGCAGATACACTAGCGTCCACGAGCAGTACTTC. This gives the protein CASRYTSVHEQYF.

The chain links TRBV5-1 to TRBJ2-4; tentative D call: TRBD1 (5 bases). The J call may be faulty, since TRBJ2-7 better matches the DNA end. CDR3 size: 15 residues. Germline-derived CDR1 and CDR2 are SGHRS and YFSETQ. CDR3 sequence (DNA): TGCGCCAGCAGCGTAGAGCAGGGAAGGCTTCACGAGCAGTACTTC. It yields the protein CASSVEQGRLHEQYF.

There are a few counts of this clonotype. The rearrangement uses TRBV7-6 and TRBJ2-5; the D is unclear. Trimming stripped 5 bases from V and 1 base from J, with 8 bases between. The V gene's germline CDR1 is SGHVS and CDR2 FNYEAQ. The CDR3 is 13 amino acids. Here the CDR3 DNA reads TGTGCCAGCAGCCCCCAAACCCAAGAGACCCAGTACTTC. It codes for CASSPQTQETQYF.

This clonotype occurred a few times. For the CDR3, the DNA is TGTGCCAGCAGTGATAACAGGGAGGATGAGCAGTTCTTC. This gives the protein CASSDNREDEQFF. The genes are TRBV6-6 and TRBJ2-1; possibly TRBD1 or TRBD2 for D (6 bases each). This CDR3 spans 13 amino acids. Germline V CDR1 and CDR2: MNHNY, SVGAGI (reference sequence). The V end was cut by 5 bases, the J end by 8 bases, with 13 bases between.

The V and J genes are TRBV5-6 and TRBJ1-5; no clear D. The CDR3 extends over 16 amino acids. Trimming took 3 bases from V and 1 from J, leaving 14 bases between them. Germline V gives CDR1 SGHDT, CDR2 YYEEEE. The CDR3 reads CASSSWGWRSNQPQHF. The DNA of the CDR3 is TGTGCCAGCAGCTCGTGGGGTTGGAGGAGCAATCAGCCCCAGCATTTT.

The chain uses TRBV4-1 and TRBJ2-2; 7 positions agree with TRBD1. Germline values: CDR1 MGHRA, CDR2 YSYEKL. Germline trimming cut 2 bases from V and 1 base from J; bases unmatched to any gene: 10. CDR3 length: 18 amino acids. The DNA for the CDR3 is TGCGCCAGCAGCCAAATGGGCTCGTGGGACAGGAACACCGGGGAGCTGTTTTTT. This gives the protein CASSQMGSWDRNTGELFF.

The sample holds a few counts of this clonotype. This chain uses TRBV3-1 with TRBJ1-1; D gene uncertain. The CDR3 spans 13 residues. Trimming shortened V by 0 bases and J by 9 bases, and 11 bases separated the two germline ends. Germline CDR1 is LGHDT and CDR2 is YNNKEL (reference sequence). CDR3 in DNA: TGTGCCAGCAGCCAAGATTCGGGCATCAAAGCTTTCTTT. Its protein is CASSQDSGIKAFF.

The V and J genes are TRBV10-2 and TRBJ2-4; 11 positions match TRBD2. The J segment lost 0 bases and the V segment lost 0 bases, leaving 10 bases of the junction unmatched. Germline loops: CDR1 WSHSY, CDR2 SAAADI. The CDR3 runs to 20 residues. The DNA for the CDR3 is TGCGCCAGCAGTGAGTCAAAACTAGCGGGGGAGAGACTAGCCAAAAACATTCAGTACTTC. This translates into CASSESKLAGERLAKNIQYF.

In this sample, this clonotype turned up a few times. This rearrangement joins TRBV4-1 to TRBJ2-7; 10 bases agree with TRBD2. The CDR3 sequence is 15 residues long. Germline CDR1 is MGHRA and CDR2 is YSYEKL. V shed 3 bases, J shed 7 bases, and the junction held 9 bases outside the gene matches. CDR3 sequence reads: CASSHLAGVHNEQYF. In DNA, the CDR3 is TGCGCCAGCAGCCACCTAGCGGGGGTCCACAATGAGCAGTACTTC.